The 8 T cell receptor beta chains reported below all come from one sample, sequenced in a study of spatial heterogeneity in lung cancer (dated by TCRdb to about 2019). Beyond this particular receptor, the publication reports: The number of expanded intratumoral alpha and beta TCRs correlated with the tumor nonsynonymous mutation count.

According to the study, the label for this sample's time point signals: sample taken at primary tumor resection. Libraries were built with 5' RACE. Sequencer: NextSeq 500. The raw public reads went through TCRdb reprocessing: fastp at Q25, MiXCR clone calling, in-frame beta chains kept. CDR3 protein duplicates are merged, each entry listing the most common genes and DNA. Counted in this sample were about 29,000 distinct CDR3 sequences; around 7% of them appeared once. The top ten constitute about 24% of the sample. Their cognate antigens are unknown. The sample consisted of lung tumor tissue, taken at surgery. All receptors come from a male donor with early-stage non-small cell lung cancer.

This clonotype turned up a few times. The chain employs TRBV7-6 and TRBJ2-2; D is unresolved. Germline V CDR1 and CDR2: SGHVS, FNYEAQ. V was shortened by 5 bases and J by 0 bases, with 7 bases between the two germline ends. The CDR3 sequence is 14 residues long. Here the CDR3 reads CASSRLTNTGELFF. CDR3 nucleotide sequence: TGTGCCAGCAGCCGCCTTACGAACACCGGGGAGCTGTTTTTT.

Many counts were recorded for this clonotype. The chain has TRBV4-1 and TRBJ1-4; D is perhaps TRBD1 (6 bases). This CDR3 contains 14 residues. Germline V gene lookup returns CDR1 MGHRA and CDR2 YSYEKL. Trimming shortened V by 3 bases and J by 4 bases, and 9 bases separated the two germline ends. CDR3 residues: CASSHVRGNEKLFF. The CDR3 DNA is TGCGCCAGCAGCCACGTCAGGGGTAATGAAAAACTGTTTTTT.

This clonotype appeared a few times. The chain combines TRBV6-1 with TRBJ2-3, with D perhaps matching TRBD1 (5 bases). Trimming removed 6 bases at V and 2 bases at J, with 6 bases between. Germline lookup yields CDR1 MNHNS and CDR2 SASEGT. The CDR3 consists of 12 residues. The CDR3 DNA is TGTGCCAGCAGACAGGCCACAGATACGCAGTATTTT. It specifies CASRQATDTQYF.

This clonotype was found a few times. This chain joins TRBV7-8 and TRBJ2-3; D may correspond to TRBD1 or TRBD2 (6 bases each). There are 15 residues in the CDR3. Deletions cut 1 base from V and 3 bases from J, with 11 bases between. From germline, CDR1 is SGHVS and CDR2 FQNEAQ. In nucleotides, the CDR3 is TGTGCCAGCAGCTTAGGGGGGGCCAGAACAGATACGCAGTATTTT. Protein sequence: CASSLGGARTDTQYF.

This clonotype came up many times. V is TRBV20-1 and J is TRBJ2-3; tentatively, D is TRBD1 (6 bases). Trimming removed 0 bases at V and 1 base at J, with 8 bases between. CDR1 DFQATT and CDR2 SNEGSKA come from the germline V gene (reference sequence). The CDR3 runs to 14 residues. CDR3 region: CSARDYRGTDTQYF. CDR3 DNA: TGCAGTGCTAGAGATTACAGGGGCACAGATACGCAGTATTTT.

This clonotype was found many times. The chain has TRBV28 and TRBJ2-3; tentative D call: TRBD1 (6 bases). The CDR3 loop spans 14 amino acids. Germline V gene lookup returns CDR1 MDHEN and CDR2 SYDVKM. Trimming shortened V by 2 bases and J by 4 bases, and 10 bases separated the two germline ends. CDR3 bases: TGTGCCAGCAGTTTAAAGGCAGGGGCAGATACGCAGTATTTT. Amino acids: CASSLKAGADTQYF.

This clonotype was seen ten or more times. The chain links TRBV5-1 to TRBJ1-4, with no clear D. V was shortened by 0 bases and J by 12 bases, with 9 bases between the two germline ends. Per germline, CDR1 SGHRS and CDR2 YFSETQ. This CDR3 is 12 amino acids long. Here the CDR3 reads CASSLAGVELFF. The CDR3 nucleotides are TGCGCCAGCAGCTTGGCCGGGGTCGAACTGTTTTTT.

A few counts support this clonotype. The chain combines TRBV27 with TRBJ2-7; 9 bases map to TRBD1. Trimming took 4 bases from V and 2 from J; bases not matched to a gene: 12. This CDR3 has 17 amino acids. The V gene's germline CDR1 is MNHEY and CDR2 SMNVEV (reference sequence). The chain's CDR3 is CASSSRMGTGRTYEQYF. The CDR3 bases are TGTGCCAGCAGTTCTAGGATGGGGACAGGGCGTACCTACGAGCAGTACTTC.